Listed below are T cell receptor beta chains from one sample, sequenced in a study of blood T cell repertoires in COVID-19. Clones were sequenced by immunoSEQ multiplex PCR, and TCRdb holds only the in-frame ones, with some missing. The sample consists of roughly 670,000 clones, around 89% of them appearing once. Sequencing was carried out using peripheral blood. These receptors originate from a woman aged 18-35 years with acute or convalescent COVID-19. Each CDR3 is given with its conserved first and last residue. Each record gives: CDR3 length, clone size, V gene, D gene, J gene, CDR3 DNA, CDR3 protein. The D gene is left open where the match is weak. Not every row has a clone size; where given, it reads once, few, many or a size class.

19	-	TRBV4-1	TRBD1	TRBJ1-4	TGCGCCAGCAGCCAACCACCCCGTAGTGGACAGGGGGAAAGGGAAAAACTGTTTTTT	CASSQPPRSGQGEREKLFF
15	-	TRBV5-6	TRBD1	TRBJ2-3	TGTGCCAGCAGCTACCAGGGGGCAGGCACAGATACGCAGTATTTT	CASSYQGAGTDTQYF
12	-	TRBV19	-	TRBJ1-2	TGTGCCAGTAGTTTCGGAGGGGATGGCTACACCTTC	CASSFGGDGYTF
19	-	TRBV5-1	TRBD1	TRBJ1-2	TGCGCCAGCAGCTTTAACACCTGGACAGGGGGCGCGGGGGACTATGGCTACACCTTC	CASSFNTWTGGAGDYGYTF
13	-	TRBV6-5	-	TRBJ2-3	TGTGCCAGCAGCCCAGGGAGCACAGATACGCAGTATTTT	CASSPGSTDTQYF
15	-	TRBV5-6	-	TRBJ2-5	TGTGCCAGCAGCCCTGGCGGGGAGATTCAAGAGACCCAGTACTTC	CASSPGGEIQETQYF
16	-	TRBV9	TRBD2	TRBJ2-7	TGTGCCAGCAGCGTAGAAGGACTAGCGGGGGTAAGCGAGCAGTACTTC	CASSVEGLAGVSEQYF
14	once	TRBV6-6	-	TRBJ1-2	TGTGCCAGCAGTTACGATGGAGGGAGCTATGGCTACACCTTC	CASSYDGGSYGYTF
13	once	TRBV3-1/TRBV3-2	-	TRBJ1-1	TGTGCCAGCAGCCGCAGGGGATCGAATGAAGCTTTCTTT	CASSRRGSNEAFF
17	-	TRBV11-2	TRBD1	TRBJ1-2	TGTGCCAGCACCAACCCTCGAGGGGGCAGAGTGGGCTATGGCTACACCTTC	CASTNPRGGRVGYGYTF
15	-	TRBV30	-	TRBJ2-5	TGTGCCTGGAGTGTTGGGACACCCTCAGCGGTGGCCCAGTACTTC	CAWSVGTPSAVAQYF
16	-	TRBV18	-	TRBJ1-4	TGTGCCAGCTCACCCCTAACAGGAGCAACTAATGAAAAACTGTTTTTT	CASSPLTGATNEKLFF
15	-	TRBV5-3	-	TRBJ1-2	TGTGCCAGAAGCTTGGTTTCCAGGGGCCCGTATGGCTACACCTTC	CARSLVSRGPYGYTF
17	-	TRBV9	-	TRBJ2-2	TGTGCCAGCAGCGAGAGGGGGGGGACCCAGAACACCGGGGAGCTGTTTTTT	CASSERGGTQNTGELFF
16	-	TRBV9	TRBD1	TRBJ1-1	TGTGCCAGCAGTCCAGACAGGGGGCGTTGGAACACTGAAGCTTTCTTT	CASSPDRGRWNTEAFF
13	-	TRBV4-1	-	TRBJ1-5	TGCGCCAGCAGCCAAGGCCAGAATCAGCCCCAGCATTTT	CASSQGQNQPQHF
16	-	TRBV6-1	TRBD1	TRBJ1-5	TGTGCCAGCAGTGAAGGAGGGGCAGGGGGGAGACAGCCCCAGCATTTT	CASSEGGAGGRQPQHF
13	once	TRBV11-2	-	TRBJ1-2	TGTGCCAGCAGCTTAACGCCAAGGGGTGGCTACACCTTC	CASSLTPRGGYTF
15	once	TRBV9	-	TRBJ2-6	TGTGCCAGCAGCGTAGAGCCCTCTGGGGCCAACGTCCTGACTTTC	CASSVEPSGANVLTF
16	-	TRBV4-1	-	TRBJ1-5	TGCGCCAGCAGCCAAGGGTCTTACAATAGCAATCAGCCCCAGCATTTT	CASSQGSYNSNQPQHF
13	-	TRBV19	-	TRBJ1-1	TGTGCCAGTGTCGTCCGGGGTGACACTGAAGCTTTCTTT	CASVVRGDTEAFF
14	-	TRBV3-1/TRBV3-2	-	TRBJ2-7	TGTGCCAGCAGCCAAGGTCGGGAGTCGGCCGGGCAGTACTTC	CASSQGRESAGQYF
12	-	TRBV7-9	TRBD1	TRBJ1-2	TGTGCCAAGACGTGGACAGGGCATGGCTACACCTTC	CAKTWTGHGYTF
11	-	TRBV5-4	TRBD2	TRBJ2-1	TGTGCCGCGGGGGGTTTCGATGAGCAGTTCTTC	CAAGGFDEQFF
14	-	TRBV9	TRBD2	TRBJ2-7	TGTGCCAGCAGCGTTAGCGGGGCAGCCTACGAGCAGTACTTC	CASSVSGAAYEQYF
15	-	TRBV5-1	-	TRBJ1-1	TGCGCCAGCAGCTTGGACGGGACATCTTTCACTGAAGCTTTCTTT	CASSLDGTSFTEAFF
17	-	TRBV11-3	TRBD2	TRBJ2-5	TGTGCCAGCAGCCAGGGCGGGACTAGCGGGGAGGAAGAGACCCAGTACTTC	CASSQGGTSGEEETQYF
17	-	TRBV2	-	TRBJ2-3	TGTGCCAGCAGTGAAGGGCGGGTAGCGAGTAGCACAGATACGCAGTATTTT	CASSEGRVASSTDTQYF
15	-	TRBV5-5	TRBD1	TRBJ1-5	TGTGCCAGCAGCGGCGGACAGGGCTTAAATCAGCCCCAGCATTTT	CASSGGQGLNQPQHF
11	-	TRBV6-5	-	TRBJ2-7	TGTGCCAGCAGCCCCGGAGACGAGCAGTACTTC	CASSPGDEQYF
14	few	TRBV5-1	-	TRBJ1-1	TGCGCCAGCAGCTTGGCGGGGGGGAACACTGAAGCTTTCTTT	CASSLAGGNTEAFF
17	-	TRBV11-2	-	TRBJ2-1	TGTGCCAGCAGCTTTGTCCGGGGGATCCCCCCTTACAATGAGCAGTTCTTC	CASSFVRGIPPYNEQFF
16	-	TRBV6-4	TRBD1	TRBJ1-2	TGTGCCAGCAGTGACGGGGCGGGACAGGGGGCTCTCCCCTACACCTTC	CASSDGAGQGALPYTF
17	-	TRBV18	-	TRBJ2-6	TGTGCCAGCTCAGTAGGGACACTCTACTCTGGGGCCAACGTCCTGACTTTC	CASSVGTLYSGANVLTF
15	-	TRBV19	TRBD1	TRBJ1-2	TGTGCCAGTAGCCCGATCTCGACAGGGGAAGCGGGCTACACCTTC	CASSPISTGEAGYTF
15	-	TRBV5-1	-	TRBJ2-1	TGCGCCAGCAGCTTGGTGCGGGGCCCCTACAATGAGCAGTTCTTC	CASSLVRGPYNEQFF
13	-	TRBV6-5	-	TRBJ1-6	TGTGCCAGCAGAACAGGAGATAATTCACCCCTCCACTTT	CASRTGDNSPLHF
16	-	TRBV21-1	-	TRBJ1-2	TGTGTCAGCAGCAAAGGCCCTCAGCAGGCCCGCTATGGCTACACCTTC	CVSSKGPQQARYGYTF
11	few	TRBV20-1	-	TRBJ1-2	TGCAGTGCTTCGCACAGTTATGGCTACACCTTC	CSASHSYGYTF
15	once	TRBV19	TRBD1	TRBJ1-5	TGTGCCAGTAGTATAGCGAGGACAGGGGGTCAGCCCCAGCATTTT	CASSIARTGGQPQHF
13	-	TRBV12-3/TRBV12-4	TRBD1	TRBJ1-5	TGTGCCAGCAGTTATTACAGGGGGCAGCCCCAGCATTTT	CASSYYRGQPQHF
15	once	TRBV9	TRBD1	TRBJ1-2	TGTGCCAGCAGCGTAGTGGACAGGGACCTCTATGGCTACACCTTC	CASSVVDRDLYGYTF
15	-	TRBV6-2/TRBV6-3	-	TRBJ2-1	TGTGCCAGCAGTTTAACAGAGACCTCCTACAATGAGCAGTTCTTC	CASSLTETSYNEQFF
14	-	TRBV18	TRBD1	TRBJ1-1	TGTGCCAGCTCTTCCCAGGGGGTGAACACTGAAGCTTTCTTT	CASSSQGVNTEAFF
14	-	TRBV11-2	-	TRBJ1-1	TGTGCCAGCAGCTTGGGAAGGGGGGGCATGGAAGCTTTCTTT	CASSLGRGGMEAFF
17	-	TRBV7-2	-	TRBJ1-5	TGTGCCAGCAGCTTGCGTGGGGCAGCCTATAGCAATCAGCCCCAGCATTTT	CASSLRGAAYSNQPQHF
14	-	TRBV27	TRBD1	TRBJ1-2	TGTGCCAGCAGTTTTAGGCAGGGGGCGAGGGGCTACACCTTC	CASSFRQGARGYTF
15	-	TRBV15	TRBD1	TRBJ2-7	TGTGCCACCAGCAGAGATCAAGGGGGCGGCTACGAGCAGTACTTC	CATSRDQGGGYEQYF
14	-	TRBV5-1	-	TRBJ1-4	TGCGCCAGCAGCGAGGGACACCGTAATGAAAAACTGTTTTTT	CASSEGHRNEKLFF
12	-	TRBV10-3	-	TRBJ1-2	TGTGCCATCAGTGAGGGAGGATATGGCTACACCTTC	CAISEGGYGYTF
10	-	TRBV20-1	-	TRBJ1-2	TGCAGTGCCAGTCGGGTTGGCTACACCTTC	CSASRVGYTF
13	-	TRBV6-1	TRBD1	TRBJ1-2	TGTGCCAGCAGGGACCCACAGGGGGCGGGCTACACCTTC	CASRDPQGAGYTF
16	-	TRBV5-6	-	TRBJ1-5	TGTGCCAGCAGCTTGTTAGGGGCGCAAAGCAATCAGCCCCAGCATTTT	CASSLLGAQSNQPQHF
18	-	TRBV15	TRBD1	TRBJ1-6	TGTGCCACCAGCAGAGATCTGCCTGGGGACAGCAAGAATTCACCCCTCCACTTT	CATSRDLPGDSKNSPLHF